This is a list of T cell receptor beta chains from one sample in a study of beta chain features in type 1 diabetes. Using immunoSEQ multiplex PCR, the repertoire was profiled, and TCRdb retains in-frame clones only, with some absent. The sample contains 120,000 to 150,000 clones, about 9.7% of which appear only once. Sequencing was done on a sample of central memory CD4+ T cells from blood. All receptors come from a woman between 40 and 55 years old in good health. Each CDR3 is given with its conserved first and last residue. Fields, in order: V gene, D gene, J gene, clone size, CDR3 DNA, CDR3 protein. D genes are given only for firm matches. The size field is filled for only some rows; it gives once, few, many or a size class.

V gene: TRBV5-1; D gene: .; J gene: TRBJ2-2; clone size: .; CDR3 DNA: TGCGCCAGCAGCTTTCAAGGAGGGACCGGGGAGCTGTTTTTT; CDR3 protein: CASSFQGGTGELFF
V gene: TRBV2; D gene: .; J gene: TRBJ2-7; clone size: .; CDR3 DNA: TGTGCCAGCAGCGCTAGGACAGCCTCCTACGAGCAGTACTTC; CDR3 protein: CASSARTASYEQYF
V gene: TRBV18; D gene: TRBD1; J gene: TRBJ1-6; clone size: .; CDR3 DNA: TGTGCCAGCTCAGCGACAGGGCCGGGGAATTCACCCCTCCACTTT; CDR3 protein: CASSATGPGNSPLHF
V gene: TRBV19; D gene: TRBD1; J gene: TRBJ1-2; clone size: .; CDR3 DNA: TGTGCCAGCGGGGACAGGCACGGCTATGGCTACACCTTC; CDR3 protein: CASGDRHGYGYTF
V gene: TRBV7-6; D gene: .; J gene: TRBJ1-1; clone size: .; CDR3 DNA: TGTGCCAGCAGCTTAGCGCCGGTTAACACTGAAGCTTTCTTT; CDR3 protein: CASSLAPVNTEAFF
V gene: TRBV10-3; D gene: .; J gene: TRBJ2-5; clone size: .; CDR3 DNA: TGTGCCATCAGTGGGACAGAAGAGACCCAGTACTTC; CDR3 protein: CAISGTEETQYF
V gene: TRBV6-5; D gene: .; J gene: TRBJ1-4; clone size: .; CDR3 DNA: TGTGCCAGCAGTTACGTTCCGGGAGCCAATGAAAAACTGTTTTTT; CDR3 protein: CASSYVPGANEKLFF
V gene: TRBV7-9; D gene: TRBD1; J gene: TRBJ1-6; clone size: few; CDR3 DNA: TGTGCCAGCAGCTTAGCGGGACAGGGGAGTTCACCCCTCCACTTT; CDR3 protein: CASSLAGQGSSPLHF
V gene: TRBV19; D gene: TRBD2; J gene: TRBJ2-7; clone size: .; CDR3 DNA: TGTGCCAGTAGTACACGGACTAGCGGCCTCTACGAGCAGTACTTC; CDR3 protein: CASSTRTSGLYEQYF
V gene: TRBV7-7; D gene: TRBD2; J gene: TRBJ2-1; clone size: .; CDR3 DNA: TGTGCCAGCAGCTTAGGGTTAGCGGGTCCCTACAATGAGCAGTTCTTC; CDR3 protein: CASSLGLAGPYNEQFF
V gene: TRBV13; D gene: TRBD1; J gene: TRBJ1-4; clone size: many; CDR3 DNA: TGTGCCAGCAGTCGAACACCCGGGACAGGGGGTGAAAAACTGTTTTTT; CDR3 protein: CASSRTPGTGGEKLFF
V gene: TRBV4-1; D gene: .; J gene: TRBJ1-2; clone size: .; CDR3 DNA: TGCGCCAGCAGCCAAGATCGGGGGGCAGACTATGGCTACACCTTC; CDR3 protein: CASSQDRGADYGYTF
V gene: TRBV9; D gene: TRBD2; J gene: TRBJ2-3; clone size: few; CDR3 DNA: TGTGCCAGCAGCGTAGCAGCGGGGGGGGTCACAGATACGCAGTATTTT; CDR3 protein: CASSVAAGGVTDTQYF
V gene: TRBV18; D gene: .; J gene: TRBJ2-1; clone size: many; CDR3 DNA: TGTGCCAGCTCACCACGCCGGGAAGATGAGCAGTTCTTC; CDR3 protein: CASSPRREDEQFF
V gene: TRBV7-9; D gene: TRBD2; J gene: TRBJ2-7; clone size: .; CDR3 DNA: TGTGCCAGCAGTTTCGGGACTAGCGGGGGGGCCTACGAGCAGTACTTC; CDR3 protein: CASSFGTSGGAYEQYF
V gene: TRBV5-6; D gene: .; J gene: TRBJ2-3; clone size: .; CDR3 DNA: TGTGCCAGCAGCTTGCCGGGAGATACGCAGTATTTT; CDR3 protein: CASSLPGDTQYF
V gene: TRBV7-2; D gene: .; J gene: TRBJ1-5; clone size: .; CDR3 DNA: TGTGCCAGCAGCTTAGGGAGTGATCAGCCCCAGCATTTT; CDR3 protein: CASSLGSDQPQHF
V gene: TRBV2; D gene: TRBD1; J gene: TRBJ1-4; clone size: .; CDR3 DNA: TGTGCCAGCAGTGTGAAGACAGGGCCCTTCGGAAAACTGTTTTTT; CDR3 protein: CASSVKTGPFGKLFF
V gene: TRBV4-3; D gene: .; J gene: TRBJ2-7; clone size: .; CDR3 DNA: TGCGCCAGCAGCCTAGGGGAATCATACGAGCAGTACTTC; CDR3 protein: CASSLGESYEQYF
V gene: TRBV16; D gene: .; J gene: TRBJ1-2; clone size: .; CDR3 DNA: TGTGCCAGCAGCCAATCGGGGCCCTATGGCTACACCTTC; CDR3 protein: CASSQSGPYGYTF
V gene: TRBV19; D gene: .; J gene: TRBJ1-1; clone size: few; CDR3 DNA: TGTGCCAGTAGTATAGGGCCCGAAATCCAGAATGCTTTCTTT; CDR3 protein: CASSIGPEIQNAFF
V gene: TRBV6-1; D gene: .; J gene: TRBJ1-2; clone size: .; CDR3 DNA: TGTGCCAGCAGTGACACAGGTGGCTATGGCTACACCTTC; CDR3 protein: CASSDTGGYGYTF
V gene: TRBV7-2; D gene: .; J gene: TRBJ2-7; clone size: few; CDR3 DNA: TGTGCCAGCAGCTGGCCAGGGGACCGGAACGAGCAGTACTTC; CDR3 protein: CASSWPGDRNEQYF
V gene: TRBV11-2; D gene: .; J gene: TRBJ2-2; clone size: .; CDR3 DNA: TGTGCCAGCAGCTTACTCAGGGGGGACGGGGAGCTGTTTTTT; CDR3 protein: CASSLLRGDGELFF
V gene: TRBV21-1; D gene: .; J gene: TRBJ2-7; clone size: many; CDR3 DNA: TGTGCCAGCAGTGGGATCGGGGGAGTTGTCAACGAGCAGTACTTC; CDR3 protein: CASSGIGGVVNEQYF
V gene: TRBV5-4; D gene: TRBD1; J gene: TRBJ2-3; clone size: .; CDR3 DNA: TGTGCCAGCAGGTTGACAGGGGCCGGGCCAGATACGCAGTATTTT; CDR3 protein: CASRLTGAGPDTQYF
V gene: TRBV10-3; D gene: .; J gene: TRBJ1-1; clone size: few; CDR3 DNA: TGTGCCATCAGACGGCGAGAGGACACTGAAGCTTTCTTT; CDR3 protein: CAIRRREDTEAFF
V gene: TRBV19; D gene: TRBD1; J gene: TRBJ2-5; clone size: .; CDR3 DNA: TGTGCCAGTAGTTTACAGACAGGGGGCTCAAAGACCCAGTACTTC; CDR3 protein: CASSLQTGGSKTQYF
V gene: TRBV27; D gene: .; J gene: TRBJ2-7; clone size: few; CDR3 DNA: TGTGCCAGCAGTGTCCAAGGGGCCATCTACGAGCAGTACTTC; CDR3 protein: CASSVQGAIYEQYF
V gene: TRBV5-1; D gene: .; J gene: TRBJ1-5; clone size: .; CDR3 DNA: TGCGCCAGCAAACGGCAGGAGCCCCAGCATTTT; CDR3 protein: CASKRQEPQHF
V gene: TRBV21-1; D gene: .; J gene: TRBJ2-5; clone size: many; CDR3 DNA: TGTGCCAGCAGCAAAGATGAGTACCAAGAGACCCAGTACTTC; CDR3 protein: CASSKDEYQETQYF
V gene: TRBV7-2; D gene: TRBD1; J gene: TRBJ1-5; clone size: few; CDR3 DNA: TGTGCCAGCAGCTTAGCCCTGGGACAGGGAAGCAATCAGCCCCAGCATTTT; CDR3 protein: CASSLALGQGSNQPQHF
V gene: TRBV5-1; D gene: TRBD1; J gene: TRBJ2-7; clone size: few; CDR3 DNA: TGCGCCAGCGGAAGGGACAGGCCCTCCTACGAGCAGTACTTC; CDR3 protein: CASGRDRPSYEQYF
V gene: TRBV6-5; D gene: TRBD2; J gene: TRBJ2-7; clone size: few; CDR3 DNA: TGTGCCAGCAGTTACTCGTCAGCGGGGGGAACCGAGCAGTACTTC; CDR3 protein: CASSYSSAGGTEQYF
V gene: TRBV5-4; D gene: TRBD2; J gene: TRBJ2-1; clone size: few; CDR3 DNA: TGTGCCAGCAGCTTGACTAGCGGGGGGTATGAGCAGTTCTTC; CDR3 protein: CASSLTSGGYEQFF
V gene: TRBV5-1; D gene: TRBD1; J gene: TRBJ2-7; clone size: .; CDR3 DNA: TGCGCCAGCAGCTTGGGGACAGGGAACTACGAGCAGTACTTC; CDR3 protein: CASSLGTGNYEQYF
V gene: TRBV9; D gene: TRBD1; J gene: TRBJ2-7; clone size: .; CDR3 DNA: TGTGCCAGCAGCGCGGGGACAGTCCACTCCTACGAGCAGTACTTC; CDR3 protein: CASSAGTVHSYEQYF
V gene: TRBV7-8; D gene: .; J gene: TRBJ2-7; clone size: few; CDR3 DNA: TGTGCCAGCAGCCCCAACACCCTCATCTACGAGCAGTACTTC; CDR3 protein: CASSPNTLIYEQYF
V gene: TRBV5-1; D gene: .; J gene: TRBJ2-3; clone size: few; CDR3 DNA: TGCGCCAGCAGCTTGGTCGCGGGGGCTTCTCAAGTTACGCAGTATTTT; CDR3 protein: CASSLVAGASQVTQYF
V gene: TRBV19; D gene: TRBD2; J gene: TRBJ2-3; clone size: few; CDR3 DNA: TGTGCCAGTAGTATAGGAGCGGGGCGCACAGATACGCAGTATTTT; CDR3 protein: CASSIGAGRTDTQYF
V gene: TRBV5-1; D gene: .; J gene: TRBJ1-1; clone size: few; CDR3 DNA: TGCGCCAGCAGCTTGGACAGCTTGAACACTGAAGCTTTCTTT; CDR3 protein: CASSLDSLNTEAFF
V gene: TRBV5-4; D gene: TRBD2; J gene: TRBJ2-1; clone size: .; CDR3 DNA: TGTGCCAGCTCCCAACGGGGGGGGAGCTCCTACAATGAGCAGTTCTTC; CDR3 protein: CASSQRGGSSYNEQFF
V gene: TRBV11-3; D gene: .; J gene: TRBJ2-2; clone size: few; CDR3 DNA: TGTGCCAGCAGCCCTGGAGGGACTGCGAACACCGGGGAGCTGTTTTTT; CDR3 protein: CASSPGGTANTGELFF
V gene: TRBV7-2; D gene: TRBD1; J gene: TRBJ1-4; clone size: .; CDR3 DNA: TGTGCCAGCAGTCCGGACAGGGGCCCGGAAAAACTGTTTTTT; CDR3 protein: CASSPDRGPEKLFF
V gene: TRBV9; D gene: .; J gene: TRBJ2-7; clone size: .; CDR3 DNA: TGTGCCAGCAGCGGAGCGAACGCCGGTTCGACCGAGCAGTACTTC; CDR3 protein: CASSGANAGSTEQYF
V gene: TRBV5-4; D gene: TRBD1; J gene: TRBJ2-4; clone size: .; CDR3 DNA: TGTGCCAGCAGCCTAGAACAGGGGCGAAAAAACATTCAGTACTTC; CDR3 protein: CASSLEQGRKNIQYF
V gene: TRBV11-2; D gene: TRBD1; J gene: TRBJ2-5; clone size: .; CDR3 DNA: TGTGCCAGCAGCCGGGACAGGAAAGGTTTTGGGGAGACCCAGTACTTC; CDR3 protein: CASSRDRKGFGETQYF
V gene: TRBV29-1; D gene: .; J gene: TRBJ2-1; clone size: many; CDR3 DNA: TGCAGCGTATCCTCAGGGATCTACAATGAGCAGTTCTTC; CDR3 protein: CSVSSGIYNEQFF
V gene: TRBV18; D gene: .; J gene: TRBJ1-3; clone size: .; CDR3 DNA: TGTGCCAGCTCACCACCGGCGGTCGTCTCTGGAAACACCATATATTTT; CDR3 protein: CASSPPAVVSGNTIYF
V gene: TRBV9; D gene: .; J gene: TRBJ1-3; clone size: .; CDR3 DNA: TGTGCCAGCAGCGCAGACTTATCTGGAAACACCATATATTTT; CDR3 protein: CASSADLSGNTIYF
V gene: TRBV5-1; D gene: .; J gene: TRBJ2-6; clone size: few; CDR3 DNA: TGCGCCAGCAGGGAGGGACAGACAACTTCTGGGGCCAACGTCCTGACTTTC; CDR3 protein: CASREGQTTSGANVLTF
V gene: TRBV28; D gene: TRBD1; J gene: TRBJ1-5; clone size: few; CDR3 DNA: TGTGCCAGCGGACAGGGGGGAAGCGTTCAGCCCCAGCATTTT; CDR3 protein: CASGQGGSVQPQHF
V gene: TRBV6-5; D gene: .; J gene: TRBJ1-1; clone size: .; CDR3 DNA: TGTGCCAGCAGTCCCTTAATCGGAGGGACTGAAGCTTTCTTT; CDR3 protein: CASSPLIGGTEAFF